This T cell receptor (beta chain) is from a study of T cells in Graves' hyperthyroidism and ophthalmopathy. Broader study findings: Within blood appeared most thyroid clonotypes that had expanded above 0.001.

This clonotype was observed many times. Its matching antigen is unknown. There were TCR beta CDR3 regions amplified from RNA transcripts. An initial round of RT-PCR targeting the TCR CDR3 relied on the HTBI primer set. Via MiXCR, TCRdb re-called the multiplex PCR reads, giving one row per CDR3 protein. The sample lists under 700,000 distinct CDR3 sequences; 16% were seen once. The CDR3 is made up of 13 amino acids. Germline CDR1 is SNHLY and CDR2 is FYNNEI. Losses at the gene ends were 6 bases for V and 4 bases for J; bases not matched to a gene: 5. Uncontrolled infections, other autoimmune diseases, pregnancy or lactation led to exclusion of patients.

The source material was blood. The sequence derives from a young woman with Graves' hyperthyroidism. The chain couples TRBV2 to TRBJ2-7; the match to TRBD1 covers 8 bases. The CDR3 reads CASSGTGFYEQYF. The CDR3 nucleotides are TGTGCCAGCAGCGGGACAGGTTTTTACGAGCAGTACTTC. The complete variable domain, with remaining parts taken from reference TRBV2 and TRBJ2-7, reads EPEVTQTPSHQVTQMGQEVILRCVPISNHLYFYWYRQILGQKVEFLVSFYNNEISEKSEIFDDQFSVERPDGSNFTLKIRSTKLEDSAMYFCASSGTGFYEQYFGPGTRLTVT.